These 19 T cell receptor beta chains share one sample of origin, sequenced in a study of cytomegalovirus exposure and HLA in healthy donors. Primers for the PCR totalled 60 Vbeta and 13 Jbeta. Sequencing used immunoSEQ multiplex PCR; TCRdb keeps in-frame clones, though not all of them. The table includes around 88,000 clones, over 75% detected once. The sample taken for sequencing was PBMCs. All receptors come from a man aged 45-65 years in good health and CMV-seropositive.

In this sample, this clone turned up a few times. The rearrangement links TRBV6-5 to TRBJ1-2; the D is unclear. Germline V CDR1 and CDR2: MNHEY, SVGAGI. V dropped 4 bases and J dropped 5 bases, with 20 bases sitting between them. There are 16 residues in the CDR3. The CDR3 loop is CASSSASVDIPYGYTF. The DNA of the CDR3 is TGTGCCAGCAGTTCCGCATCCGTCGACATACCGTATGGCTACACCTTC.

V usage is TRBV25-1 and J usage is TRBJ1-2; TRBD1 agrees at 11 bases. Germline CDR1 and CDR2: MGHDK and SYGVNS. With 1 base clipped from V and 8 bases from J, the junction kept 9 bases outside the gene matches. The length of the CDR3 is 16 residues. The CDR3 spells CASSEFGQGARVGYTF. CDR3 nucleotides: TGTGCCAGCAGTGAATTTGGACAGGGGGCAAGAGTCGGCTACACCTTC.

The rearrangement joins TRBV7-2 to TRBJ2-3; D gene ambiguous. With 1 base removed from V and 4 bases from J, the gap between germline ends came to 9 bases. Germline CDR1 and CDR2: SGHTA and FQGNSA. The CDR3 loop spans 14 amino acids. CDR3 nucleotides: TGTGCCAGCAGCTTAGATCACTTTCCAGATACGCAGTATTTT. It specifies CASSLDHFPDTQYF.

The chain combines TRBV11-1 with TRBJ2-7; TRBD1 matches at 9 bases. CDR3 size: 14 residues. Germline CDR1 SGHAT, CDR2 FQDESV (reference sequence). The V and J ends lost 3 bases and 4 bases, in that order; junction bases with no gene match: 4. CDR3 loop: CASSFLQGAYEQYF. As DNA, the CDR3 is TGTGCCAGCAGCTTTCTACAGGGGGCTTACGAGCAGTACTTC. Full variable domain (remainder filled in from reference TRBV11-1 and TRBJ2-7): EAEVAQSPRYKITEKSQAVAFWCDPISGHATLYWYRQILGQGPELLVQFQDESVVDDSQLPKDRFSAERLKGVDSTLKIQPAELGDSAMYLCASSFLQGAYEQYFGPGTRLTVT.

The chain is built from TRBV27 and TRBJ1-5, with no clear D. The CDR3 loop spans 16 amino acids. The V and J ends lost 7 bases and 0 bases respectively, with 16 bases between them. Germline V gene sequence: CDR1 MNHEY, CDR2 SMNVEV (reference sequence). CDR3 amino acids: CASTRGWCDSNQPQHF. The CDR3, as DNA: TGTGCCAGCACTCGAGGATGGTGCGATAGCAATCAGCCCCAGCATTTT.

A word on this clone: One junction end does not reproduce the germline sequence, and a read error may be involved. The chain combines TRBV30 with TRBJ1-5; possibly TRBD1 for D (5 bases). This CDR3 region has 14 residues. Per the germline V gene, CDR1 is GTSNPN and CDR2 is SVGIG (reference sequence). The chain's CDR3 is CAWSQGRSNQPQNF. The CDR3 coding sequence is TGTGCCTGGAGTCAGGGCAGGAGCAATCAGCCCCAGAATTTT.

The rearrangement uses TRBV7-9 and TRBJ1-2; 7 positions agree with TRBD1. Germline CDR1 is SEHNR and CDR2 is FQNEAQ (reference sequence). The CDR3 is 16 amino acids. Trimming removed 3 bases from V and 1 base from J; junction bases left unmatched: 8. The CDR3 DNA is TGTGCCAGCAGCTTTCAACAGGGGCGGTTTAACTATGGCTACACCTTC. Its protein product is CASSFQQGRFNYGYTF.

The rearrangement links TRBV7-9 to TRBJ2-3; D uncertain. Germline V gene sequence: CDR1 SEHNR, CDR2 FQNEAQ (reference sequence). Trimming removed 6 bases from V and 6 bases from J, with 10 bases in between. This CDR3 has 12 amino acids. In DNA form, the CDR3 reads TGTGCCAGCAGTTCTTTGGAGGATACGCAGTATTTT. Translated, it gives CASSSLEDTQYF. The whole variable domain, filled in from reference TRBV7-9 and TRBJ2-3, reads DTGVSQNPRHKITKRGQNVTFRCDPISEHNRLYWYRQTLGQGPEFLTYFQNEAQLEKSRLLSDRFSAERPKGSFSTLEIQRTEQGDSAMYLCASSSLEDTQYFGPGTRLTVL.

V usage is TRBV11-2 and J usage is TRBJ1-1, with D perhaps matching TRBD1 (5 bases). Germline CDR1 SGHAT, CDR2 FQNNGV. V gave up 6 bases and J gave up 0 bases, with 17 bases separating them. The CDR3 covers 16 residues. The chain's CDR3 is CASSSPGGGVNTEAFF. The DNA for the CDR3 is TGTGCCAGCAGTTCGCCCGGGGGGGGAGTGAACACTGAAGCTTTCTTT. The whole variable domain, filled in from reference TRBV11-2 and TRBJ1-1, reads EAGVAQSPRYKIIEKRQSVAFWCNPISGHATLYWYQQILGQGPKLLIQFQNNGVVDDSQLPKDRFSAERLKGVDSTLKIQPAKLEDSAVYLCASSSPGGGVNTEAFFGQGTRLTVV.

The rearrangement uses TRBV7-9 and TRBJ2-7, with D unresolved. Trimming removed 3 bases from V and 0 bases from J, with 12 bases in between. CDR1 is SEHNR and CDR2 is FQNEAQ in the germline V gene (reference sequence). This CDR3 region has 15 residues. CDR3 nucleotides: TGTGCCAGCAGCTTCGGCCGTGGCGGCTCCTACGAGCAGTACTTC. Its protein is CASSFGRGGSYEQYF.

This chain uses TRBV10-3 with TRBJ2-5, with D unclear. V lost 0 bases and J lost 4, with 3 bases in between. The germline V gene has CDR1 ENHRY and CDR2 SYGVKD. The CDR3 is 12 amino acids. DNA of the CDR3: TGTGCCATCAGTGAGTCGAGAGAGACCCAGTACTTC. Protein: CAISESRETQYF.

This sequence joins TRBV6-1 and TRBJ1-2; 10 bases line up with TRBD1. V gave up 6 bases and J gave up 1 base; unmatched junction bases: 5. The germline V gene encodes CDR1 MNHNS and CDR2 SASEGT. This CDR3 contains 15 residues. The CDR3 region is CASRPGQGNNYGYTF. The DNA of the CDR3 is TGTGCCAGCAGGCCGGGACAGGGGAATAACTATGGCTACACCTTC.

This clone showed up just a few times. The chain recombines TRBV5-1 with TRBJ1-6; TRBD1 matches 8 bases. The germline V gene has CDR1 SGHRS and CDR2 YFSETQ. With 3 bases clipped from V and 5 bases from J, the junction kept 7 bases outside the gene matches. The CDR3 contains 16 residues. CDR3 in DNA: TGCGCCAGCAGCTGGGCAGGGGGCGACAATAATTCACCCCTCCACTTT. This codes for CASSWAGGDNNSPLHF. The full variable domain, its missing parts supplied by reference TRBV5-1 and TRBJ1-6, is KAGVTQTPRYLIKTRGQQVTLSCSPISGHRSVSWYQQTPGQGLQFLFEYFSETQRNKGNFPGRFSGRQFSNSRSEMNVSTLELGDSALYLCASSWAGGDNNSPLHFGNGTRLTVT.

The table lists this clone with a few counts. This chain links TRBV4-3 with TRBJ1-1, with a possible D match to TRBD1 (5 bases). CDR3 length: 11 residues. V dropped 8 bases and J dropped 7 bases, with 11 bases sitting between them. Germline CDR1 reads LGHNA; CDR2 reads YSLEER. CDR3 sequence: CASSWGLEAFF. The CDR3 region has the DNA TGCGCCAGCTCATGGGGACTTGAAGCTTTCTTT.

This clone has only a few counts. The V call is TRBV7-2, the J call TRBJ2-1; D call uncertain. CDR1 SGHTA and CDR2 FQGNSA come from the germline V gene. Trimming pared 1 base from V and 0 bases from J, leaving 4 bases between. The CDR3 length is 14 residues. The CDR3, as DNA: TGTGCCAGCAGCTTAGATTACTCCTACAATGAGCAGTTCTTC. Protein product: CASSLDYSYNEQFF.

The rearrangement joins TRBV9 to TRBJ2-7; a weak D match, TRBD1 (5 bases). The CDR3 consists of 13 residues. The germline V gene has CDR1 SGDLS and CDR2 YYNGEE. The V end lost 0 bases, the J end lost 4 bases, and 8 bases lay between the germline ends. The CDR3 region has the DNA TGTGCCAGCAGCGTAGAGGACAAATACGAGCAGTACTTC. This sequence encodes CASSVEDKYEQYF.

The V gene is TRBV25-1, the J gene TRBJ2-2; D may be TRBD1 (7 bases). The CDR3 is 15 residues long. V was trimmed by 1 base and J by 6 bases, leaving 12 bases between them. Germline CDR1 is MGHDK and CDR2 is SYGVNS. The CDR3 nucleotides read TGTGCCAGCAGTGAATTTCGCAGGGGGGCCGGGGAGCTGTTTTTT. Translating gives CASSEFRRGAGELFF.

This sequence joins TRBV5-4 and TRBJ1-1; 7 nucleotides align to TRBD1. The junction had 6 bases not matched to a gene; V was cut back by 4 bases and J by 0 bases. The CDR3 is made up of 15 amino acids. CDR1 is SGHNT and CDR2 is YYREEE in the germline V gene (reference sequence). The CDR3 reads CASSPETGMNTEAFF. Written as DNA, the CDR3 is TGTGCCAGCAGCCCGGAGACAGGGATGAACACTGAAGCTTTCTTT.

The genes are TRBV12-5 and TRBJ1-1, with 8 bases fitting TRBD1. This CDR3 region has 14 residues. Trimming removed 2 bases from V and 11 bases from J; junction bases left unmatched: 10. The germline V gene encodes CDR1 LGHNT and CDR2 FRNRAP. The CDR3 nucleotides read TGTGCTAGTGGTTTGCGGACAGGGCCCTGTGAGGCTTTCTTT. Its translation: CASGLRTGPCEAFF.